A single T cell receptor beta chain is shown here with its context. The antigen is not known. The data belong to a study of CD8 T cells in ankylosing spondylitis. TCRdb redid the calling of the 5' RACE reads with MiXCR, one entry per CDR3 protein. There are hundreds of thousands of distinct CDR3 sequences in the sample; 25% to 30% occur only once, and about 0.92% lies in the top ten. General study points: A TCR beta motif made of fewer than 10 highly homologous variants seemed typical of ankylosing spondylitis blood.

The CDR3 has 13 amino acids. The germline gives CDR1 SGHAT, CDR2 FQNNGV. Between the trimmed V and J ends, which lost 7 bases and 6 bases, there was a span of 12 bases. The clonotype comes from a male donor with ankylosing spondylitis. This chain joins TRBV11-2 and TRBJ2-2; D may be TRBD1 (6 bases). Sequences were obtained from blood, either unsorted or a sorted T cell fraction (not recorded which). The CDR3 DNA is TGTGCCAGCAACAGGGACGGCGCCGGGGAGCTGTTTTTT. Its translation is CASNRDGAGELFF.